This is a list of T cell receptor beta chains from one sample in a study of T cell responses to AZD1222 COVID-19 vaccine. Only in-frame clones appear in the TCRdb table, and some are missing; sequencing was by immunoSEQ multiplex PCR. The sample includes 65,000 to 90,000 clones, approximately 89% of them seen just once. This specimen consisted of peripheral blood, obtained 28 days after the second AZD1222 dose. The source is an adult who received the AZD1222 COVID-19 vaccine. The CDR3 runs from the conserved cysteine through the conserved F or W. Fields, in order: J gene, D gene, clone size, V gene, CDR3 DNA, CDR3 protein. D genes are given only for firm matches. Clone size appears in some rows only: once, few, many, or a class for an expanded clone.

TRBJ1-4,NA,NA,TRBV2,TGTGCCAGCAGGGGAGGGTTACCTAATGAAAAACTGTTTTTT,CASRGGLPNEKLFF
TRBJ1-2,NA,NA,TRBV5-6,TGTGCCAGCAGCTCGGGGGTTGACTATGGCTACACCTTC,CASSSGVDYGYTF
TRBJ2-1,NA,NA,TRBV11-3,TGTGCCAGCAGCTTAGATCAGTGGGCGGTCGAGCAGTTCTTC,CASSLDQWAVEQFF
TRBJ1-4,TRBD1,NA,TRBV15,TGTGCCACCAGCGGGACAGCTGCAACTAATGAAAAACTGTTTTTT,CATSGTAATNEKLFF
TRBJ2-3,TRBD2,NA,TRBV9,TGTGCCAGCAGCGTAGATCCTAGCGGGACAGTTTCCAGTACGCAGTATTTT,CASSVDPSGTVSSTQYF
TRBJ1-1,NA,NA,TRBV18,TGTGCCAGCTACCCCAAATGGGTCGGCAACACTGAAGCTTTCTTT,CASYPKWVGNTEAFF
TRBJ1-6,NA,NA,TRBV7-2,TGTGCCAGCAGCTCAACAGGGTATAATTCACCCCTCCACTTT,CASSSTGYNSPLHF
TRBJ1-2,NA,NA,TRBV21-1,TGTGCCAGCAGCACCGGGATTTATGGCTACACCTTC,CASSTGIYGYTF
TRBJ1-6,TRBD1,NA,TRBV2,TGTGCCACTCCAGGGACAGGGCCGCTATCTACCTCACCCCTCCACTTT,CATPGTGPLSTSPLHF
TRBJ1-2,NA,NA,TRBV6-5,TGTGCCAGCAGTTACCTTTCCGGGATTGGCTACACCTTC,CASSYLSGIGYTF
TRBJ1-5,NA,NA,TRBV18,TGTGCCAGCTCACCAGGTATATGGAATCAGCCCCAGCATTTT,CASSPGIWNQPQHF
TRBJ2-7,TRBD2,NA,TRBV3-1/TRBV3-2,TGTGCCAGCAGACCTAGCGGGGGCCGCCTCTACGAGCAGTACTTC,CASRPSGGRLYEQYF
TRBJ2-1,NA,NA,TRBV6-5,TGTGCCAGCAGAGAGGTAGCAAATTACAATGAGCAGTTCTTC,CASREVANYNEQFF
TRBJ1-1,NA,once,TRBV14,TGTGCCAGCAGCCCCGGGACGGGCAGGCAAGCTTTCTTT,CASSPGTGRQAFF
TRBJ1-1,NA,NA,TRBV6-1,TGTGCCAGCAGTGAAGGGTATGGTGGTGCAGGGCGTTCGACTGAAGCTTTCTTT,CASSEGYGGAGRSTEAFF
TRBJ1-1,TRBD1,once,TRBV10-3,TGTGCCATCGGGGGACAGGGGCGGACTGAAGCTTTCTTT,CAIGGQGRTEAFF
TRBJ1-5,NA,NA,TRBV4-1,TGCGCCAGCAGCCAAGATGACGGGAACCAGCCCCAGCATTTT,CASSQDDGNQPQHF
TRBJ1-3,NA,NA,TRBV4-2,TGTGCCAGTTCACAGGGACTCCTCTCTGGAAACACCATATATTTT,CASSQGLLSGNTIYF
TRBJ1-1,TRBD1,NA,TRBV19,TGTGCCAGTACCCGGACAGGTGAAGCTTTCTTT,CASTRTGEAFF
TRBJ1-2,NA,NA,TRBV30,TGTGCCTGGAGTGTACGGGCCGGGGCCTACACCTTC,CAWSVRAGAYTF
TRBJ2-1,NA,NA,TRBV5-4,TGTGCCAGCAGCATGTGGACGACCGGGCGTTACAATGAGCAGTTCTTC,CASSMWTTGRYNEQFF